This T cell receptor beta chain was identified during a study of T cells in Graves' hyperthyroidism and ophthalmopathy. Regarding the study as a whole: Patients with ophthalmopathy were separated from those with stable hyperthyroidism by a 13 V-J model. Most thyroid clonotypes expanded above 0.001 were also detected in blood.

Trimming cost V 9 bases and J 5 bases; bases outside gene matches: 10. The CDR3 runs to 14 residues. Germline V gene lookup returns CDR1 SNHLY and CDR2 FYNNEI. RNA transcripts served as the template for amplifying TCR beta CDR3 regions. Using the HTBI primer set, a first-round RT-PCR was run on the TCR CDR3. TCRdb re-called the multiplex PCR reads with MiXCR, one entry per CDR3 protein. The sample holds about 400,000 distinct CDR3 sequences; approximately 16% are singletons and the top ten take 15% to 20%. This clonotype was picked up many times. The target antigen is unknown. This TCR was sampled from a woman aged 60-70 years with Graves' ophthalmopathy. The V gene is TRBV2, the J gene TRBJ2-5, with 9 bases aligning to TRBD1. The sequencing sample was made of blood. CDR3 in DNA: TGTGCCAGTGAAAGGGACAGGGCCGGGGAGACCCAGTACTTC. This gives the protein CASERDRAGETQYF.